This T cell receptor beta chain was found in a study of cytomegalovirus exposure and HLA in healthy donors. Germline V gene sequence: CDR1 WNHNN, CDR2 SYGVQD (reference sequence). The CDR3 totals 8 residues. Study observations and caveats: Further analysis was carried out later, and it showed several of the most significant clusters appearing linked to common viral pathogens. Cytomegalovirus association was assigned to more than 150 TCR beta chains.

The study ran its PCR with 60 Vbeta and 13 Jbeta primers. Authors' data handling: An analysis performed later counted 73 million or so unique TCR beta chains (roughly 11 million of them shared). Only in-frame clones appear in the TCRdb table, and some are missing; sequencing was by immunoSEQ multiplex PCR. V and J calls and clone size follow that table, whereas D and trimming were derived from the DNA. Of roughly 120,000 clones listed, approximately 73% are singletons. As regards this clone: What it binds is not known.

The chain recombines TRBV10-1 with TRBJ2-7; D not certain. This sequence was found in a man between 60 and 75 years old in good health and CMV-seropositive. Input material: PBMCs. This CDR3 reads CSTHEQYF. CDR3 nucleotides: TGCTCTACCCACGAGCAGTACTTC.